Each of the 30 T cell receptor beta chains below was sequenced from the same sample in a study of T cell repertoires in cytomegalovirus infection. TCRdb analysed the reads with MiXCR anew, one entry per CDR3 protein. The sample includes roughly 920,000 distinct CDR3 sequences, roughly 31% seen only once; the top ten take around an eighth. No antigen has been assigned to these receptors. Sequences were derived from cultured CD8+ T cells from PBMCs, sampled from culture after CMV antigen stimulation. The receptors here all came from a human donor in good health (CMV status not recorded). Some clones in this sample may be carry-over from other donors' samples.

This chain joins TRBV6-5 and TRBJ1-5; D may be TRBD1 (6 bases). Trimming cost V 8 bases and J 0 bases, with 14 bases left between them. CDR1 and CDR2 (germline): MNHEY, SVGAGI. This CDR3 region has 15 residues. The CDR3 spells CASRPQGNSNQPQHF. Here the CDR3 DNA reads TGTGCCAGCCGACCACAGGGAAATAGCAATCAGCCCCAGCATTTT.

This clonotype appeared many times. The J gene is TRBJ2-7, the V gene TRBV7-8; the D is unclear. The CDR3 loop spans 15 amino acids. Germline CDR1 reads SGHVS; CDR2 reads FQNEAQ. V lost 2 bases to trimming and J lost 2 bases, with 13 bases between them. CDR3 nucleotides: TGTGCCAGCAGCTTAACCCTTCGCAGGACCTACGAGCAGTACTTC. It specifies CASSLTLRRTYEQYF.

The chain combines TRBV4-1 with TRBJ2-7, with TRBD1 matching 9 bases. V lost 4 bases to trimming and J lost 6 bases; unmatched junction nucleotides: 7. Germline CDR1 reads MGHRA; CDR2 reads YSYEKL. The CDR3 contains 14 residues. The CDR3 nucleotides are TGCGCCAGCAGCCCACCCGGGACAGGGAGCGAGCAGTACTTC. Amino acids: CASSPPGTGSEQYF.

This clonotype was detected ten times or more. The chain has TRBV7-6 and TRBJ1-5; D uncertain. CDR3 length: 14 amino acids. V was pared by 2 bases and J by 6 bases, with 11 bases between. CDR1 SGHVS and CDR2 FNYEAQ come from the germline V gene. The CDR3 loop is CASSLNTLSQPQHF. The DNA for the CDR3 is TGTGCCAGCAGCTTAAACACATTGAGTCAGCCCCAGCATTTT.

This clonotype was observed at least ten times. The chain combines TRBV28 with TRBJ2-3; 10 bases line up with TRBD1. The CDR3 extends over 17 amino acids. The germline CDR1 and CDR2 sequences are MDHEN and SYDVKM. V lost 2 bases to trimming and J lost 1 base; unmatched junction nucleotides: 6. The CDR3 region has the DNA TGTGCCAGCAGTTTACTTAGGGGGACAGGGGGCACAGATACGCAGTATTTT. This sequence encodes CASSLLRGTGGTDTQYF.

The V call is TRBV19, the J call TRBJ2-1, with 9 bases identical to TRBD1. The CDR3 spans 16 residues. V shed 7 bases, J shed 7 bases, and the junction held 14 bases outside the gene matches. Germline V gene sequence: CDR1 LNHDA, CDR2 SQIVND (reference sequence). The CDR3 loop reads CASTESSGTGLNEQFF. The CDR3 coding sequence is TGTGCCAGTACCGAGTCCTCCGGGACAGGGTTGAATGAGCAGTTCTTC.

This clonotype showed up just once. This rearrangement joins TRBV27 to TRBJ1-2; 7 nucleotides align to TRBD1. CDR1 MNHEY and CDR2 SMNVEV come from the germline V gene (reference sequence). The CDR3 has 15 residues. After removal of 7 bases from V and 3 bases from J, the junction contained 11 bases not matched to a gene. In nucleotides, the CDR3 is TGTGCCAGCACCTTAAAAGGAGGGACAGACTATGGCTACACCTTC. It codes for CASTLKGGTDYGYTF.

This clonotype was counted many times. This chain's CDR3 is CASSPLVPSLSSYNEQFF. CDR3 nucleotides: TGTGCCAGCAGCCCACTGGTGCCTAGCCTAAGCTCCTACAATGAGCAGTTCTTC. This chain links TRBV7-8 with TRBJ2-1; tentative D call: TRBD2 (5 bases). Trimming pared 5 bases from V and 0 bases from J, leaving 20 bases between. The germline V gene encodes CDR1 SGHVS and CDR2 FQNEAQ. There are 18 residues in the CDR3.

The rearrangement joins TRBV6-2 or TRBV6-3 to TRBJ2-5; 9 nucleotides line up with TRBD1. Germline V lookup: CDR1 MNHEY, CDR2 SVGEGT. The CDR3 has 15 amino acids. V lost 6 bases to trimming and J lost 5 bases; unmatched junction nucleotides: 10. CDR3 coding DNA: TGTGCCAGCAGACCAGAACAGGGGGCGCGGGAGACCCAGTACTTC. This encodes CASRPEQGARETQYF.

This clonotype has only a few counts. The chain joins TRBV6-2 or TRBV6-3 to TRBJ1-1, with 9 bases lining up with TRBD1. The CDR3 runs to 15 residues. The V segment lost 4 bases and the J segment 5 bases; nucleotides outside the gene matches: 8. Germline CDR1 MNHEY, CDR2 SVGEGT. The CDR3 DNA sequence: TGTGCCAGCAGTTCTCACAGGGGGCTCTTTACTGAAGCTTTCTTT. It yields the protein CASSSHRGLFTEAFF.

CDR3 bases: TGTGCCAGCAGCCCGGGACAGGGAAAGAGCGAGCAGTACTTC. It translates to CASSPGQGKSEQYF. V gene TRBV7-9 combines with J gene TRBJ2-7; 9 bases are a match to TRBD1. This CDR3 has 14 amino acids. The V segment lost 5 bases and the J segment 6 bases; nucleotides outside the gene matches: 8. CDR1 is SEHNR, CDR2 FQNEAQ, per germline (reference sequence).

In this sample, this clonotype turned up many times. This rearrangement joins TRBV7-9 to TRBJ2-7; 9 bases are shared with TRBD1. The CDR3 consists of 13 residues. The V gene end was trimmed by 8 bases and the J gene end by 7 bases; junction bases not matched to a gene: 9. CDR1 and CDR2 from the germline V gene are SEHNR and FQNEAQ (reference sequence). In DNA, the CDR3 is TGTGCCAGCCCGGGGACAGGGCCCGGGGAGCAGTACTTC. It translates to CASPGTGPGEQYF.

This chain links TRBV6-5 with TRBJ2-2, with no clear D. Per germline, CDR1 MNHEY and CDR2 SVGAGI. The length of the CDR3 is 14 residues. Trimming cost V 2 bases and J 3 bases, with 7 bases left between them. CDR3 DNA: TGTGCCAGCAGTTACGCAGAACACACCGGGGAGCTGTTTTTT. This encodes CASSYAEHTGELFF.

The rearrangement links TRBV20-1 to TRBJ2-3; 15 bases map to TRBD2. The CDR3 contains 16 residues. Germline V lookup: CDR1 DFQATT, CDR2 SNEGSKA (reference sequence). V lost 5 bases to trimming and J lost 2 bases; unmatched junction nucleotides: 5. This chain's CDR3 is CSAQGLAGGDTDTQYF. The CDR3, as DNA: TGCAGTGCTCAGGGACTAGCGGGGGGAGACACAGATACGCAGTATTTT.

The chain links TRBV4-1 to TRBJ1-1, with a weak D call TRBD1 (5 bases). Trimming cost V 2 bases and J 7 bases, with 11 bases left between them. This CDR3 spans 13 amino acids. Germline V gives CDR1 MGHRA, CDR2 YSYEKL. CDR3 in DNA: TGCGCCAGCAGCCAATCCCGGGGGGTTGAAGCTTTCTTT. Translated, it gives CASSQSRGVEAFF.

This clonotype was counted once. V and J are TRBV10-3 and TRBJ2-7; D is undetermined. Looked up from germline, CDR1 is ENHRY and CDR2 is SYGVKD. This CDR3 is 17 amino acids long. Between the trimmed V and J ends, which lost 0 bases and 0 bases, there was a span of 15 bases. CDR3 sequence reads: CAISESRIISSSYEQYF. In DNA form, the CDR3 reads TGTGCCATCAGTGAGTCGAGGATCATCTCCAGCTCCTACGAGCAGTACTTC.

This chain uses TRBV19 with TRBJ1-1, with D possibly TRBD1 on 6 matching bases. Per the germline V gene, CDR1 is LNHDA and CDR2 is SQIVND (reference sequence). The ends were cut back, 10 bases at V and 4 bases at J, with 16 bases in the middle. CDR3 length: 13 residues. The CDR3 region is CATRTGAITEAFF. The CDR3 nucleotides read TGTGCCACGAGAACGGGGGCCATCACTGAAGCTTTCTTT.

The sample holds a few counts of this clonotype. In DNA, the CDR3 is TGCGCCACAGCAATGGGAGCTAGGGGGCAAGATACGCAGTATTTT. Translated, it gives CATAMGARGQDTQYF. The rearrangement links TRBV4-1 to TRBJ2-3; TRBD1 matches 7 bases. This CDR3 comprises 15 residues. Per the germline V gene, CDR1 is MGHRA and CDR2 is YSYEKL. V lost 10 bases and J lost 5; bases outside the gene matches: 15.

The CDR3: CASSRAGGPTDTQYF. DNA of the CDR3: TGTGCCAGCAGCCGAGCGGGGGGGCCCACAGATACGCAGTATTTT. The chain has TRBV13 and TRBJ2-3, with TRBD2 identical over 10 bases. The V segment lost 5 bases and the J segment 2 bases; nucleotides outside the gene matches: 4. Per germline, CDR1 PRHDT and CDR2 FYEKMQ (reference sequence). The CDR3 loop spans 15 amino acids.

To note about this clonotype: A much larger clone is a single base away; this may be a read error. DNA for the CDR3: TGCGCCAGCAGCCAAGAAGGATCGTCAGACCTGGACGGAGAGACCCAGTACTTC. As protein: CASSQEGSSDLDGETQYF. The chain links TRBV4-1 to TRBJ2-5; no definite D call. The CDR3 has 18 amino acids. Germline V gene data show CDR1 as MGHRA and CDR2 as YSYEKL. V was trimmed by 0 bases and J by 4 bases, leaving 21 bases between them.

The chain couples TRBV27 to TRBJ2-7; D not certain. The germline V gene encodes CDR1 MNHEY and CDR2 SMNVEV (reference sequence). Between the trimmed V and J ends, which lost 3 bases and 4 bases, there was a span of 10 bases. The CDR3 is made up of 13 amino acids. The CDR3 region has the DNA TGTGCCAGCAGTTTTGGTCTACCTTACGAGCAGTACTTC. Its protein is CASSFGLPYEQYF.

The CDR3: CSTSPRDRSAGYTF. DNA for the CDR3: TGCAGCACCTCCCCCCGGGACAGATCCGCGGGCTACACCTTC. The chain joins TRBV29-1 to TRBJ1-2, with 7 bases lining up with TRBD1. Unmatched junction bases numbered 17, after V lost 8 bases and J lost 8 bases. Germline-derived CDR1 and CDR2 are SQVTM and ANQGSEA. The CDR3 is 14 amino acids.

In its sample, this clonotype was seen a few times. The rearrangement links TRBV7-9 to TRBJ2-2; TRBD2 aligns across 7 bases. The CDR3 totals 14 residues. Unmatched junction bases numbered 10, after V lost 11 bases and J lost 4 bases. Germline-derived CDR1 and CDR2 are SEHNR and FQNEAQ (reference sequence). In DNA, the CDR3 is TGTGCCGGAGCTAGCGGAGGAGTCACCGGGGAGCTGTTTTTT. This codes for CAGASGGVTGELFF.

The V call is TRBV6-1, the J call TRBJ2-7, with TRBD2 identical over 11 bases. Germline V gene data show CDR1 as MNHNS and CDR2 as SASEGT. The CDR3 length is 15 residues. V was clipped by 0 bases and J by 9 bases; unmatched bases: 7. For the CDR3, the DNA is TGTGCCAGCAGTGAAGCGCTTAGCGGGGGGGCCGGGCAGTACGTC. Amino acid sequence: CASSEALSGGAGQYV.

The rearrangement joins TRBV7-9 to TRBJ1-4; the match to TRBD1 covers 7 bases. The junction had 21 bases not matched to a gene; V was cut back by 4 bases and J by 7 bases. Germline V gene lookup returns CDR1 SEHNR and CDR2 FQNEAQ (reference sequence). CDR3 length: 19 residues. Here the CDR3 DNA reads TGTGCCAGCAGCTCCTCGCACCGGGACAGATATATCCCGACTGAAAAACTGTTTTTT. It codes for CASSSSHRDRYIPTEKLFF.

This clonotype turned up a few times. The chain uses TRBV7-8 and TRBJ2-7; 10 nucleotides match TRBD1. Germline loops: CDR1 SGHVS, CDR2 FQNEAQ. With V trimmed by 5 bases and J by 5 bases, 3 bases remained unmatched. The CDR3 is 13 amino acids. CDR3 loop: CASSGTGVDEQYV. The CDR3 DNA reads TGTGCCAGCAGCGGGACAGGGGTGGACGAGCAGTACGTC.

The J gene is TRBJ2-5, the V gene TRBV27; no clear D gene. Germline CDR1 MNHEY, CDR2 SMNVEV (reference sequence). V lost 3 bases to trimming and J lost 5 bases, with 13 bases between them. This CDR3 spans 14 amino acids. CDR3 DNA: TGTGCCAGCAGTTTCGGTATATCCGGGGAGACCCAGTACTTC. This sequence encodes CASSFGISGETQYF.

V is TRBV27 and J is TRBJ2-7, with D possibly TRBD1 on 5 matching bases. The germline V and J ends were trimmed by 5 bases and 0 bases, with 14 bases remaining between them. CDR1 MNHEY and CDR2 SMNVEV come from the germline V gene (reference sequence). CDR3 length: 15 amino acids. The CDR3 DNA reads TGTGCCAGCAGTAAAAGGGGCCAGACCTCCTACGAGCAGTACGTC. It encodes CASSKRGQTSYEQYV.

The V gene is TRBV5-1, the J gene TRBJ2-3, with D tentatively TRBD2 (6 bases). The germline gives CDR1 SGHRS, CDR2 YFSETQ. The CDR3 totals 14 residues. V was trimmed by 3 bases and J by 4 bases, leaving 12 bases between them. CDR3 in amino acids: CASSWWGLADTQYF. As DNA, the CDR3 is TGCGCCAGCAGCTGGTGGGGACTCGCAGATACGCAGTATTTT.

V gene TRBV6-2 or TRBV6-3 combines with J gene TRBJ1-2; tentatively, D is TRBD1 (5 bases). Germline CDR1 MNHEY, CDR2 SVGEGT. Deletions cut 4 bases from V and 4 bases from J, with 10 bases between. The CDR3 spans 13 residues. This chain's CDR3 is CASSSGDFYGYTF. CDR3 DNA sequence: TGTGCCAGCAGTTCCGGGGACTTCTATGGCTACACCTTC.